Presented here are 5 T cell receptor beta chains from one specimen sequenced in a study of T-cell memory formation after mild COVID-19. TCRdb passed the 5' RACE reads through MiXCR, listing each CDR3 protein once. The data hold about 310,000 distinct CDR3 sequences, with less than 20% observed a single time. The material sequenced was PBMCs or a T cell subset sorted from them (not recorded which). Source of these receptors: a man aged 18 to 35 who had mild COVID-19 (a few samples of this study predate the infection). Cell type and time point are not known.

This clonotype was counted a few times. This chain joins TRBV6-2 or TRBV6-3 and TRBJ2-7, with a weak D call TRBD2 (5 bases). Germline values: CDR1 MNHEY, CDR2 SVGEGT. Trimming took off 4 bases at V and 4 bases at J, with 11 bases between the two ends. The CDR3 is 13 amino acids. DNA of the CDR3: TGTGCCAGCAGTTTCCAACGGGGTTACGAGCAGTACGTC. Translating gives CASSFQRGYEQYV.

The V and J genes are TRBV7-6 and TRBJ2-1, with 11 bases aligning to TRBD2. Trimming cost V 0 bases and J 4 bases; bases outside gene matches: 2. Germline V gene lookup returns CDR1 SGHVS and CDR2 FNYEAQ. The CDR3 length is 16 residues. CDR3 sequence (DNA): TGTGCCAGCAGCTTAGCCACTAGCGGGGGTTACAATGAGCAGTTCTTC. It codes for CASSLATSGGYNEQFF.

The chain links TRBV6-6 to TRBJ2-5; D is uncertain. CDR3 length: 11 residues. V was shortened by 7 bases and J by 3 bases, with 6 bases between the two germline ends. CDR1 is MNHNY, CDR2 SVGAGI, per germline (reference sequence). CDR3 nucleotides: TGTGCCAGCACCAACGAAGAGACCCAGTACTTC. Amino acid sequence: CASTNEETQYF.

This clonotype was observed a handful of times. This chain joins TRBV7-9 and TRBJ1-1, with D unclear. V was pared by 2 bases and J by 0 bases, with 7 bases between. Germline V gene lookup returns CDR1 SEHNR and CDR2 FQNEAQ (reference sequence). The CDR3 totals 14 residues. The CDR3 spells CASSLQDVNTEAFF. CDR3 DNA sequence: TGTGCCAGCAGCTTACAGGACGTGAACACTGAAGCTTTCTTT. Drawing the rest from reference TRBV7-9 and TRBJ1-1, the complete variable domain is DTGVSQNPRHKITKRGQNVTFRCDPISEHNRLYWYRQTLGQGPEFLTYFQNEAQLEKSRLLSDRFSAERPKGSFSTLEIQRTEQGDSAMYLCASSLQDVNTEAFFGQGTRLTVV.

This clonotype was observed a handful of times. This sequence joins TRBV10-3 and TRBJ2-2; 8 positions agree with TRBD1. Germline lookup yields CDR1 ENHRY and CDR2 SYGVKD. The CDR3 covers 14 residues. The ends lost 10 bases at V and 5 bases at J; junction bases unmatched: 9. The CDR3 loop is CASLGQGSTGELFF. The DNA of the CDR3 is TGTGCCAGTTTAGGACAGGGCTCTACCGGGGAGCTGTTTTTT.